A single sample gave rise to the 2 T cell receptor beta chains below, sequenced in a study of cytomegalovirus exposure and HLA in healthy donors (dated by TCRdb to 2016 to 2017). Libraries were made using the immunoSEQ multiplex PCR assay. The multiplex PCR relied on a mix of 60 forward primers for TCR Vbeta segments and 13 reverse primers for TCR Jbeta segments. The table was pulled from immuneACCESS by TCRdb, which kept in-frame rearrangements only. Such tables lose some clones; where checked, under half of the loss comes from unresolved V genes, and the rest has no known cause. The sample contains more than 150,000 clones, around four fifths of them found a single time. The ten largest clonotypes hold under 0.9% of the sample. The sample was PBMCs. The source of these receptors is a woman aged 18-29 years in good health and CMV-seronegative.

The chain uses TRBV7-8 and TRBJ1-3; D is undetermined. V was pared by 2 bases and J by 4 bases, with 9 bases between. Germline CDR1 reads SGHVS; CDR2 reads FQNEAQ. This CDR3 has 14 amino acids. The DNA for the CDR3 is TGTGCCAGCAGCTTAAGCTCGGTGGGAAACACCATATATTTT. It specifies CASSLSSVGNTIYF.

The J gene is TRBJ1-4, the V gene TRBV18; perhaps TRBD1 as D (5 bases). V lost 0 bases, J lost 4 bases, and 6 bases lay in between. Germline CDR1 reads KGHSH; CDR2 reads LQKENI. The CDR3 runs to 14 residues. DNA for the CDR3: TGTGCCAGCTCACCACCGACAGTTAATGAAAAACTGTTTTTT. Translating gives CASSPPTVNEKLFF. The whole variable domain, remainder taken from reference TRBV18 and TRBJ1-4, is NAGVMQNPRHLVRRRGQEARLRCSPMKGHSHVYWYRQLPEEGLKFMVYLQKENIIDESGMPKERFSAEFPKEGPSILRIQQVVRGDSAAYFCASSPPTVNEKLFFGSGTQLSVL.